The T cell receptor beta chain under discussion was sequenced for a study of shared clonotypes between healthy human individuals (dated by TCRdb to the early 2020s). Looking at the study overall: The cohort included a few men and a couple of women between 18 and 49 years of age. Per donor, leukapheresis produced somewhere between about 0.9 and 9.5 billion PBMCs. For each donor, CD4 naive and CD4 memory were each given three plates, CD8 naive was given two plates, and CD8 memory was given one plate. Blood TCR repertoires of roughly five healthy adults were deeply sequenced to estimate repertoire size and the extent of clonotype sharing between individuals. To increase sequencing depth and limit assay-specific biases, TCR repertoire library preparation and sequencing were carried out by different laboratories using diverse techniques.

Paper-wide results and their limitations: Because the study included only a small number of donors, the genetic and exposure-history diversity represented was limited. Clonotypes shared by all four sorted-subset donors showed higher generation probabilities than non-shared clonotypes. Pairwise subsampling indicated that sequencing depth was expected to affect the degree of clonotype sharing among donors. Sharing across a few donors was observed for roughly 5.4% of naive CD4, less than 4% of naive CD8, over 2% of memory CD4, and about 0.38% of memory CD8 clonotypes. Only blood was sampled, and tissue TCR repertoires likely differ from those in blood. Estimated clonotype richness was generally larger for naive than for memory subsets. Incomplete sequencing was indicated by rarefaction of sorted-subset datasets, despite the large sequencing depth.

TCR CDR3 regions were amplified from genomic DNA by multiplex PCR using the deep immunoSEQ assay. Genomic DNA extracted from each cell subset was distributed evenly over all wells of several immunoSEQ 96-well plates, and each plate served as one replicate. Each replicate PCR for sorted subsets received about 0.2 ug genomic DNA, equal to roughly 30,000 T cell genomes. The purified libraries were quantified using a Qubit 3.0 fluorometer, sized with a Bioanalyzer 2100, and then quantified again using the KAPA Library Quantification kit. Each immunoSEQ 96-well plate was sequenced on its own single-read 150-cycle Illumina NextSeq 550 flow cell. Turning to the authors' computational methods: Because the immunoSEQ output included only junctional sequences and no quality scores, the filtering could not be the same as the filtering used for full-length reads. Sequences were annotated with PyIR, a Python wrapper for IgBLAST v1.9, and V/J genes and CDR3 were assigned using IMGT germline references. Any read was removed if the V/J assignment was weak (E-value above 1e-6), the CDR3 was missing, or the read contained stop codons, out-of-frame junctions, or ambiguous translated residues. A V3J clonotype was defined by an identical inferred V gene, J gene, and CDR3 amino acid sequence. Percentage overlap between repertoires was computed as shared unique clonotypes divided by the size of the smaller repertoire. RTK rarefaction, the Chao1 estimator, and Recon v2.1 estimates of unobserved clonotypes were used to assess repertoire richness. OLGA was used to compute generation probabilities for all TCRbeta clonotypes that the gDNA method yielded from a handful of donors. What TCRdb holds here is the immuneACCESS table cut down to in-frame rearrangements. Part of the clones is not present; checked against another copy, under half of the missing clones reflect an unresolved V gene, and the others are unexplained. V and J calls and clone size follow that table, whereas D and trimming were derived from the DNA. In this sample the table shows about 960,000 clones, around three quarters of which occur a single time. The ten largest clones represent 1.5% of the sample.

Donors were healthy HIV-negative adults with no recently reported acute infections or vaccinations. Every donor was a Caucasian adult residing in Nashville, Tennessee, USA. CD4+ T cells were enriched by magnetic negative selection, after which naive cells were positively selected on CD45RA and the negative fraction was taken as the memory subset. Blood was collected by leukapheresis, and PBMCs were isolated by Ficoll-Histopaque density gradient centrifugation and then cryopreserved in liquid nitrogen vapor phase. Purity and quantity of every magnetically sorted T cell population were checked by analytical flow cytometry. From each sorted fraction, genomic DNA was isolated and quantified by UV absorbance on a Nanodrop 2000c. Concerning this clone itself: Its antigen remains undetermined. Within one base of it there is no much larger clone, and no base qualities were kept.

From the germline V gene, CDR1 is SQVTM and CDR2 is ANQGSEA. V is pruned by 8 bases and J by 5 bases, leaving 8 bases of the junction without a gene match. The CDR3 sequence holds 13 residues, the cysteine and phenylalanine included. The retained sequence is limited to the CDR3, 39 bases, with the frame set at the first base. This TCR was sampled from a man between 18 and 35 years old in good health. Sequencing used memory CD4+ T cells sorted from blood. This specimen's cell subset or site label, per the study, means: CD45RA-negative fraction. The sequence links TRBV29-1 to TRBJ2-3; 9 bases in the middle match TRBD1. The nucleotide sequence is TGCAGCTGCGGGGACAGGGCTGGAGATACGCAGTATTTT. Translated, it reads CSCGDRAGDTQYF.